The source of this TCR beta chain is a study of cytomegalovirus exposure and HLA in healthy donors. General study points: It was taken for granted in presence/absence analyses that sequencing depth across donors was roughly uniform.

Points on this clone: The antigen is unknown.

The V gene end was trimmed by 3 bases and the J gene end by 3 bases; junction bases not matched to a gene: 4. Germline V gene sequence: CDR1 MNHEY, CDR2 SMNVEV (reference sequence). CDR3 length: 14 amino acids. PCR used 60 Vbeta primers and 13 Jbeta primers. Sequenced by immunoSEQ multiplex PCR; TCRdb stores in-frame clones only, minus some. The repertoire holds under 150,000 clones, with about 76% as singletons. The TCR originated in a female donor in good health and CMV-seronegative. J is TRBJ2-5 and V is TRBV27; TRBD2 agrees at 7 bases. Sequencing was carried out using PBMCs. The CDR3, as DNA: TGTGCCAGCAGTTTTCTGGGAGGGAAAGAGACCCAGTACTTC. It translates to CASSFLGGKETQYF.